The 28 T cell receptor beta chains below all came from one sample that was sequenced in a study of T cell repertoires in cytomegalovirus infection. Each CDR3 protein gets one entry after TCRdb re-called the reads with MiXCR. Counted here are under 150,000 distinct CDR3 sequences, 30% occurring once; the ten biggest clones make up less than 45%. Their recognized antigens are unknown. The sequencing here drew on CD8+ T cells from cultured PBMCs, taken from culture after CMV antigen stimulation. These receptors came from a human donor in good health (CMV status not recorded). Some clones in this sample may be carry-over from other donors' samples.

This clonotype is termed medium-sized. The chain has TRBV6-2 or TRBV6-3 and TRBJ1-5; possibly TRBD1 for D (5 bases). From germline, CDR1 is MNHEY and CDR2 SVGEGT. The CDR3 spans 13 residues. The germline V and J ends were trimmed by 6 bases and 9 bases, with 15 bases remaining between them. CDR3 protein: CASRYRDSLPQHF. DNA of the CDR3: TGTGCCAGCAGATACCGCGACAGTCTGCCCCAGCATTTT.

The chain couples TRBV12-3 or TRBV12-4 to TRBJ2-5; 8 bases map to TRBD1. This CDR3 comprises 14 residues. With V trimmed by 1 base and J by 6 bases, 4 bases remained unmatched. The DNA of the CDR3 is TGTGCCAGCAGTTTAGGCGACAGGGGCAAGACCCAGTACTTC. This translates into CASSLGDRGKTQYF.

The V and J genes are TRBV28 and TRBJ1-4, with D possibly being TRBD1 (5 bases). The CDR3 extends over 15 amino acids. Trimming shortened V by 6 bases and J by 5 bases, and 16 bases separated the two germline ends. Germline CDR1 reads MDHEN; CDR2 reads SYDVKM. Written as DNA, the CDR3 is TGTGCCAGCAGCCCAGGGAGGTTTCCCAATGAAAAACTGTTTTTT. It encodes CASSPGRFPNEKLFF.

J is TRBJ2-6 and V is TRBV20-1, with 7 bases lining up with TRBD1. The germline gives CDR1 DFQATT, CDR2 SNEGSKA (reference sequence). The CDR3 length is 14 residues. Unmatched junction bases numbered 1, after V lost 3 bases and J lost 2 bases. Here the CDR3 reads CSASQGAGANVLTF. Here the CDR3 DNA reads TGCAGTGCTAGTCAGGGGGCTGGGGCCAACGTCCTGACTTTC.

The gene calls are TRBV20-1 and TRBJ2-7, with 8 nucleotides matching TRBD1. The CDR3 runs to 16 residues. The ends lost 6 bases at V and 0 bases at J; junction bases unmatched: 13. Germline V gene sequence: CDR1 DFQATT, CDR2 SNEGSKA (reference sequence). This CDR3 reads CSANKPGQVSSYEQYF. CDR3 DNA: TGCAGTGCAAATAAACCGGGACAGGTTAGCTCCTACGAGCAGTACTTC.

On this clonotype itself: The junction departs from germline at one end; a sequencing error may be responsible. The V gene is TRBV7-9, the J gene TRBJ2-1; TRBD1 might be the D (6 bases). From germline, CDR1 is SEHNR and CDR2 FQNEAQ (reference sequence). The length of the CDR3 is 15 residues. CDR3 nucleotides: TGTGTCAGCAGCCCAAGACAGGACTTATTCGATGAGCAGTTCTTC. Amino acid sequence: CVSSPRQDLFDEQFF.

The V call is TRBV2, the J call TRBJ2-7; a possible D gene is TRBD1 (6 bases). This CDR3 is built from 12 residues. The germline gives CDR1 SNHLY, CDR2 FYNNEI. Trimming shortened V by 6 bases and J by 1 base, and 7 bases separated the two germline ends. The CDR3 nucleotides read TGTGCCAGCAGGGACAGTTCCTACGAGCAGTACTTC. Translating it yields CASRDSSYEQYF.

This clonotype occurred many times. This chain uses TRBV28 with TRBJ1-6; perhaps TRBD1 as D (5 bases). Trimming took off 2 bases at V and 0 bases at J, with 17 bases between the two ends. The V gene's germline CDR1 is MDHEN and CDR2 SYDVKM. The CDR3 length is 19 residues. The CDR3 loop reads CASSLTAGRLSSYNSPLHF. In nucleotides, the CDR3 is TGTGCCAGCAGTTTAACCGCAGGGAGGCTCAGCTCCTATAATTCACCCCTCCACTTT. The complete variable domain, with remaining parts taken from reference TRBV28 and TRBJ1-6, reads DVKVTQSSRYLVKRTGEKVFLECVQDMDHENMFWYRQDPGLGLRLIYFSYDVKMKEKGDIPEGYSVSREKKERFSLILESASTNQTSMYLCASSLTAGRLSSYNSPLHFGNGTRLTVT.

This clonotype occurred many times. This chain joins TRBV7-6 and TRBJ2-3; no clear D gene. CDR1 is SGHVS, CDR2 FNYEAQ, per germline. The CDR3 contains 13 residues. V lost 3 bases, J lost 2 bases, and 6 bases lay in between. The DNA of the CDR3 is TGTGCCAGCAGCTTCGAACTCACAGATACGCAGTATTTT. Amino acid sequence: CASSFELTDTQYF.

This chain uses TRBV6-6 with TRBJ2-5; no clear D gene. Trimming stripped 2 bases from V and 2 bases from J, with 12 bases between. CDR1 is MNHNY, CDR2 SVGAGI, per germline (reference sequence). This CDR3 contains 15 residues. The chain's CDR3 is CASSYIGKEQETQYF. The CDR3 DNA reads as TGTGCCAGCAGTTACATAGGGAAAGAGCAAGAGACCCAGTACTTC.

This clonotype has more than one count but fewer than ten. J is TRBJ2-7 and V is TRBV2; D is possibly TRBD2 (5 bases). The V end was cut by 4 bases, the J end by 2 bases, with 9 bases between. CDR3 length: 13 amino acids. Germline V gene data show CDR1 as SNHLY and CDR2 as FYNNEI. CDR3 region: CASSAGFPYEQYF. The CDR3 DNA reads as TGTGCCAGCAGTGCGGGATTCCCCTACGAGCAGTACTTC. Supplemented by reference TRBV2 and TRBJ2-7, the full variable domain reads EPEVTQTPSHQVTQMGQEVILRCVPISNHLYFYWYRQILGQKVEFLVSFYNNEISEKSEIFDDQFSVERPDGSNFTLKIRSTKLEDSAMYFCASSAGFPYEQYFGPGTRLTVT.

This clonotype was detected a few times. The V gene is TRBV2, the J gene TRBJ1-3; 8 bases line up with TRBD1. Trimming at V came to 4 bases and at J to 5 bases, leaving 1 base not matched to a gene. Germline values: CDR1 SNHLY, CDR2 FYNNEI. The CDR3 is 13 amino acids. The CDR3 loop reads CASSGTGRNTIYF. CDR3 DNA: TGTGCCAGCAGTGGGACAGGGAGAAACACCATATATTTT.

This clonotype was counted ten times or more. The chain joins TRBV7-2 to TRBJ2-3, with D hard to call. Trimming removed 5 bases from V and 1 base from J, with 19 bases in between. There are 17 residues in the CDR3. The germline V gene encodes CDR1 SGHTA and CDR2 FQGNSA. CDR3: CASSKKYSMAGTDTQYF. CDR3 sequence (DNA): TGTGCCAGCAGCAAGAAATATTCGATGGCCGGCACAGATACGCAGTATTTT.

This clonotype was observed a few times. The chain links TRBV28 to TRBJ2-1, with 9 bases aligning to TRBD2. The J segment lost 5 bases and the V segment lost 8 bases, leaving 7 bases of the junction unmatched. Germline loops: CDR1 MDHEN, CDR2 SYDVKM. This CDR3 is built from 14 residues. The CDR3 reads CASRLTSGHNEQFF. CDR3 coding DNA: TGTGCCAGCCGACTGACTAGCGGACACAATGAGCAGTTCTTC.

This clonotype has a handful of counts. The V gene is TRBV4-1, the J gene TRBJ1-5; TRBD1 matches 8 bases. Germline lookup yields CDR1 MGHRA and CDR2 YSYEKL. The CDR3 runs to 16 residues. The ends lost 0 bases at V and 3 bases at J; junction bases unmatched: 4. The CDR3 nucleotides read TGCGCCAGCAGCCAAGATGGGACAGGAGTCAATCAGCCCCAGCATTTT. Translated, it gives CASSQDGTGVNQPQHF.

This chain uses TRBV5-4 with TRBJ2-7; D not certain. Trimming took off 0 bases at V and 2 bases at J, with 6 bases between the two ends. Germline lookup yields CDR1 SGHNT and CDR2 YYREEE (reference sequence). The length of the CDR3 is 13 residues. The CDR3 nucleotides are TGTGCCAGCAGCTTGGCAAACACCTACGAGCAGTACTTC. Its protein product is CASSLANTYEQYF.

In this sample, this clonotype turned up a few times. This chain links TRBV2 with TRBJ2-7; the match to TRBD2 covers 8 bases. The CDR3 sequence is 15 residues long. Germline assignment: CDR1 SNHLY and CDR2 FYNNEI. The J segment lost 4 bases and the V segment lost 3 bases, leaving 8 bases of the junction unmatched. The CDR3 reads CASSDFTGGDYEQYF. CDR3 nucleotide sequence: TGTGCCAGCAGTGATTTCACGGGAGGGGATTACGAGCAGTACTTC.

The CDR3 DNA reads TGCGCCAGCAGCCAATCGACAGGGTACCCCACCTACGAGCAGTACTTC. This translates into CASSQSTGYPTYEQYF. This chain links TRBV4-3 with TRBJ2-7; 7 bases are shared with TRBD1. CDR1 and CDR2 from the germline V gene are LGHNA and YSLEER. Trimming removed 2 bases from V and 2 bases from J; junction bases left unmatched: 9. This CDR3 is built from 16 residues.

This clonotype showed up just once. The rearrangement joins TRBV20-1 to TRBJ2-7; unclear D gene. The germline V gene encodes CDR1 DFQATT and CDR2 SNEGSKA (reference sequence). The CDR3 is 13 amino acids. The V gene lost 3 bases and the J gene lost 3 bases, with 12 bases spanning the gap. CDR3 coding DNA: TGCAGTGCTAGTCCGGGCCTCCGCTACGAGCAGTACTTC. Protein product: CSASPGLRYEQYF.

By share, this clonotype counts as large. The chain is built from TRBV12-3 or TRBV12-4 and TRBJ2-1; D is perhaps TRBD2 (5 bases). Trimming pared 6 bases from V and 1 base from J, leaving 10 bases between. The length of the CDR3 is 14 residues. In DNA, the CDR3 is TGTGCCAGCAGCAGGACTGTTTCCTACAATGAGCAGTTCTTC. As protein: CASSRTVSYNEQFF.

The CDR3 loop reads CASSPNGGRNEQFF. The CDR3, as DNA: TGTGCCAGCAGCCCGAACGGAGGGAGGAATGAGCAGTTCTTC. The gene calls are TRBV7-9 and TRBJ2-1; tentative D call: TRBD2 (6 bases). Germline values: CDR1 SEHNR, CDR2 FQNEAQ (reference sequence). The CDR3 contains 14 residues. V was clipped by 5 bases and J by 7 bases, with 15 bases between them.

The gene calls are TRBV5-6 and TRBJ1-2; a weak D match, TRBD1 (6 bases). Trimming left V 1 base short and J 10 bases short, with 32 bases between. The CDR3 extends over 19 amino acids. Per the germline V gene, CDR1 is SGHDT and CDR2 is YYEEEE. CDR3 region: CASSLNWKGHGGFHGDYTF. DNA of the CDR3: TGTGCCAGCAGCTTGAATTGGAAGGGACACGGCGGTTTTCATGGTGACTACACCTTC.

This clonotype appeared a few times. CDR3 in amino acids: CASSPGGGYQPQHF. CDR3 DNA: TGCGCCAGCAGCCCAGGAGGGGGGTATCAGCCCCAGCATTTT. V and J are TRBV5-1 and TRBJ1-5, with a weak D call TRBD1 (6 bases). The CDR3 extends over 14 amino acids. CDR1 SGHRS and CDR2 YFSETQ come from the germline V gene. V was clipped by 4 bases and J by 5 bases, with 13 bases between them.

Concerning this clonotype: The junction and the germline gene differ at one end; a read error may be behind it. The gene calls are TRBV7-8 and TRBJ2-1; maybe TRBD2 (7 bases). Germline V CDR1 and CDR2: SGHVS, FQNEAQ. The CDR3 extends over 15 amino acids. This CDR3 reads CASSLRTQGTNERFF. The CDR3 DNA reads TGTGCCAGCAGCTTAAGGACCCAGGGGACTAATGAGCGGTTCTTC.

The J gene is TRBJ2-1, the V gene TRBV27; D is ambiguous. The CDR3 consists of 15 residues. Germline V gene sequence: CDR1 MNHEY, CDR2 SMNVEV (reference sequence). The ends were cut back, 0 bases at V and 0 bases at J, with 6 bases in the middle. The CDR3 DNA follows: TGTGCCAGCAGTTTATCGACAAGCTCCTACAATGAGCAGTTCTTC. Residues: CASSLSTSSYNEQFF.

The V gene is TRBV19, the J gene TRBJ2-2; 8 bases are shared with TRBD1. Trimming at V came to 5 bases and at J to 5 bases, leaving 7 bases not matched to a gene. The length of the CDR3 is 15 residues. Germline CDR1 and CDR2: LNHDA and SQIVND (reference sequence). CDR3 nucleotide sequence: TGTGCCAGTAGTTTAAGGACAGGGTCTACCGGGGAGCTGTTTTTT. Encoded protein: CASSLRTGSTGELFF.

This rearrangement joins TRBV7-2 to TRBJ2-7; tentative D call: TRBD1 (5 bases). V was cut by 0 bases and J by 2 bases, with 8 bases left in between. Germline assignment: CDR1 SGHTA and CDR2 FQGNSA. This CDR3 is 14 amino acids long. The chain's CDR3 is CASSLATDTYEQYF. DNA of the CDR3: TGTGCCAGCAGCTTAGCGACAGATACCTACGAGCAGTACTTC.

This clonotype was seen at least ten times. The gene calls are TRBV4-1 and TRBJ2-5, with D perhaps matching TRBD1 or TRBD2 (5 bases each). The CDR3 contains 13 residues. The V and J ends lost 4 bases and 5 bases respectively, with 11 bases between them. Looked up from germline, CDR1 is MGHRA and CDR2 is YSYEKL. This CDR3 is CASSPEGRETQYF. CDR3 nucleotides: TGCGCCAGCAGCCCCGAGGGGCGGGAGACCCAGTACTTC.